The 21 T cell receptor beta chains below all came from one sample that was sequenced in a study of OX40 agonist ivuxolimab in advanced cancers. Some clones are missing from TCRdb's copy, which holds only in-frame ones; the method was immunoSEQ multiplex PCR. The sample records some 70,000 clones, around 90% being singletons. The sequencing used CD4+ or CD8+ T cells sorted from blood, collected in a trial of the OX40 agonist ivuxolimab. Receptors were obtained from an adult with an advanced solid tumor such as melanoma, head and neck, liver or kidney cancer.

The chain uses TRBV2 and TRBJ2-2; no clear D gene. Between the trimmed V and J ends, which lost 8 bases and 3 bases, there was a span of 13 bases. CDR1 and CDR2 from the germline V gene are SNHLY and FYNNEI. This CDR3 contains 14 residues. The chain's CDR3 is CASGREMDTGELFF. In DNA, the CDR3 is TGTGCCAGCGGTAGGGAAATGGACACCGGGGAGCTGTTTTTT.

The V and J genes are TRBV13 and TRBJ2-2, with TRBD1 matching 7 bases. CDR1 and CDR2 (germline): PRHDT, FYEKMQ (reference sequence). J gave up 3 bases and V 5 bases, and 6 bases lay outside the gene matches. The CDR3 sequence is 15 residues long. The CDR3 DNA reads TGTGCCAGCAGCATTGGGACAGAGTACACCGGGGAGCTGTTTTTT. It specifies CASSIGTEYTGELFF.

This chain connects TRBV30 to TRBJ1-5; TRBD1 is a possible D gene (6 bases). Trimming removed 2 bases at V and 1 base at J, with 12 bases between. The CDR3 length is 15 residues. Germline V gene lookup returns CDR1 GTSNPN and CDR2 SVGIG (reference sequence). CDR3 sequence reads: CAWSKEGGSNQPQHF. CDR3 DNA sequence: TGTGCCTGGAGTAAAGAGGGGGGGAGCAATCAGCCCCAGCATTTT.

This chain connects TRBV4-1 to TRBJ2-3, with TRBD1 identical over 10 bases. CDR3 size: 17 residues. The junction had 8 bases not matched to a gene; V was cut back by 1 base and J by 4 bases. CDR1 is MGHRA and CDR2 is YSYEKL in the germline V gene. In nucleotides, the CDR3 is TGCGCCAGCAGCCAAGCGGGACAGGGGATTTTAGCAGATACGCAGTATTTT. This gives the protein CASSQAGQGILADTQYF.

The DNA for the CDR3 is TGTGCCAGCAGCTTGGGGCCGGACCAAGAGACCCAGTACTTC. This sequence encodes CASSLGPDQETQYF. The V call is TRBV5-4, the J call TRBJ2-5, with D hard to call. Trimming stripped 0 bases from V and 0 bases from J, with 6 bases between. CDR1 and CDR2 (germline): SGHNT, YYREEE (reference sequence). The length of the CDR3 is 14 residues.

V gene TRBV7-9 combines with J gene TRBJ1-1, with TRBD1 identical over 8 bases. Germline loops: CDR1 SEHNR, CDR2 FQNEAQ (reference sequence). CDR3 size: 14 residues. V lost 5 bases and J lost 3; bases outside the gene matches: 5. Here the CDR3 reads CASSQQGVDTEAFF. CDR3 coding DNA: TGTGCCAGCAGCCAACAGGGGGTGGACACTGAAGCTTTCTTT. The full variable domain, completed using reference TRBV7-9 and TRBJ1-1, is DTGVSQNPRHKITKRGQNVTFRCDPISEHNRLYWYRQTLGQGPEFLTYFQNEAQLEKSRLLSDRFSAERPKGSFSTLEIQRTEQGDSAMYLCASSQQGVDTEAFFGQGTRLTVV.

This clone occurred a few times. The chain joins TRBV30 to TRBJ1-4; 8 bases are a match to TRBD1. CDR1 GTSNPN and CDR2 SVGIG come from the germline V gene (reference sequence). The CDR3 contains 14 residues. V gave up 5 bases and J gave up 4 bases; unmatched junction bases: 6. The DNA for the CDR3 is TGTGCCTGGCAAGCGACAGGGGATAATGAAAAACTGTTTTTT. Translation: CAWQATGDNEKLFF. Supplemented by reference TRBV30 and TRBJ1-4, the full variable domain reads SQTIHQWPATLVQPVGSPLSLECTVEGTSNPNLYWYRQAAGRGLQLLFYSVGIGQISSEVPQNLSASRPQDRQFILSSKKLLLSDSGFYLCAWQATGDNEKLFFGSGTQLSVL.

V is TRBV7-9 and J is TRBJ1-6; 11 nucleotides agree with TRBD1. The length of the CDR3 is 16 residues. V lost 5 bases and J lost 9; bases outside the gene matches: 9. CDR1 is SEHNR and CDR2 is FQNEAQ in the germline V gene (reference sequence). The CDR3: CASSPPGQGVRSPLHF. The DNA for the CDR3 is TGTGCCAGCAGCCCACCGGGACAGGGGGTTCGTTCACCCCTCCACTTT.

The chain uses TRBV18 and TRBJ2-2; D is possibly TRBD2 (6 bases). Between the trimmed V and J ends, which lost 2 bases and 0 bases, there was a span of 10 bases. The CDR3 runs to 16 residues. Looked up from germline, CDR1 is KGHSH and CDR2 is LQKENI. As DNA, the CDR3 is TGTGCCAGCTCACCAAGACTAGGCGCGAACACCGGGGAGCTGTTTTTT. As protein: CASSPRLGANTGELFF.

V and J are TRBV5-1 and TRBJ2-7, with 7 bases matching TRBD1. The junction had 8 bases not matched to a gene; V was cut back by 7 bases and J by 1 base. The CDR3 sequence is 14 residues long. Germline CDR1 is SGHRS and CDR2 is YFSETQ. CDR3 sequence (DNA): TGCGCCAGCGGCACCGGGACAGAATCCTACGAGCAGTACTTC. Its translation: CASGTGTESYEQYF.

J is TRBJ2-1 and V is TRBV25-1; TRBD1 matches 9 bases. This CDR3 comprises 17 residues. Germline-derived CDR1 and CDR2 are MGHDK and SYGVNS. V lost 4 bases, J lost 3 bases, and 10 bases stayed unmatched. CDR3 residues: CASSGKQGASRYNEQFF. The CDR3 DNA is TGTGCCAGCAGTGGGAAACAGGGGGCCTCCCGCTACAATGAGCAGTTCTTC.

This chain uses TRBV15 with TRBJ1-1; no clear D gene. Germline CDR1 and CDR2: LNHNV and YYDKDF (reference sequence). V lost 0 bases to trimming and J lost 3 bases, with 5 bases between them. This CDR3 contains 13 residues. The CDR3 sequence is CATSRDLYTEAFF. The CDR3 nucleotides are TGTGCCACCAGCAGAGATTTATACACTGAAGCTTTCTTT.

This rearrangement joins TRBV11-1 to TRBJ2-6; D unclear. With 1 base removed from V and 0 bases from J, the gap between germline ends came to 4 bases. The CDR3 length is 15 residues. The germline V gene has CDR1 SGHAT and CDR2 FQDESV (reference sequence). CDR3 loop: CASSLVDSGANVLTF. Written as DNA, the CDR3 is TGTGCCAGCAGCTTAGTCGACTCTGGGGCCAACGTCCTGACTTTC.

This chain links TRBV6-5 with TRBJ1-1; D may be TRBD1 (5 bases). The CDR3 is made up of 11 amino acids. With 6 bases removed from V and 3 bases from J, the gap between germline ends came to 5 bases. Germline V CDR1 and CDR2: MNHEY, SVGAGI. The DNA of the CDR3 is TGTGCCAGCAGCAGGGACACTGAAGCTTTCTTT. Encoded protein: CASSRDTEAFF.

The J gene is TRBJ1-1, the V gene TRBV5-1; TRBD1 might be the D (5 bases). Germline values: CDR1 SGHRS, CDR2 YFSETQ. This CDR3 comprises 13 residues. V shed 4 bases and J shed 1 base, with 8 bases lying between them. In nucleotides, the CDR3 is TGCGCCAGCAGCCGGGACTCGAACACTGAAGCTTTCTTT. Translating it yields CASSRDSNTEAFF.

The chain joins TRBV5-4 to TRBJ1-4, with D hard to call. Deletions cut 4 bases from V and 7 bases from J, with 14 bases between. Germline V gene lookup returns CDR1 SGHNT and CDR2 YYREEE (reference sequence). CDR3 size: 14 residues. DNA of the CDR3: TGTGCCAGCAGCAACGGGATAGGGAGTGAAAAACTGTTTTTT. Translating gives CASSNGIGSEKLFF.

A remark on this clone: Germline is not matched at one junction end, which may reflect a read error. The rearrangement links TRBV5-4 to TRBJ1-6; 12 bases match TRBD1. This CDR3 is built from 14 residues. In germline, CDR1 is SGHNT, CDR2 YYREEE (reference sequence). CDR3 sequence reads: CASSLGQGASPLHF. CDR3 coding DNA: TGTGCCAGCAGTTTGGGACAGGGGGCTTCACCCCTCCACTTT.

The V call is TRBV5-6, the J call TRBJ1-2, with no clear D. The CDR3 is made up of 16 amino acids. Trimming took off 0 bases at V and 4 bases at J, with 16 bases between the two ends. In germline, CDR1 is SGHDT, CDR2 YYEEEE. The DNA of the CDR3 is TGTGCCAGCAGCTTGGGATCCGGGTCTAAGAGCTATGGCTACACCTTC. This codes for CASSLGSGSKSYGYTF.

The chain links TRBV10-2 to TRBJ2-2; D gene unclear. With 3 bases removed from V and 4 bases from J, the gap between germline ends came to 3 bases. CDR1 is WSHSY, CDR2 SAAADI, per germline. CDR3 length: 12 amino acids. This CDR3 reads CASSDPTGELFF. The CDR3 DNA reads as TGCGCCAGCAGTGATCCCACCGGGGAGCTGTTTTTT.

V usage is TRBV5-6 and J usage is TRBJ2-5, with 11 bases aligning to TRBD1. The CDR3 totals 15 residues. Losses at the gene ends were 4 bases for V and 7 bases for J; bases not matched to a gene: 9. Germline CDR1 reads SGHDT; CDR2 reads YYEEEE. CDR3 bases: TGTGCCAGCAGCAAAGGATCGGGACAGGGGGGGACCCAGTACTTC. Translated, it gives CASSKGSGQGGTQYF.

This clone was counted a single time. The genes are TRBV15 and TRBJ1-5; no definite D call. This CDR3 is built from 18 residues. Trimming pared 5 bases from V and 0 bases from J, leaving 20 bases between. The germline gives CDR1 LNHNV, CDR2 YYDKDF (reference sequence). This CDR3 reads CATSRRVQRRYSNQPQHF. CDR3 DNA sequence: TGTGCCACCAGCCGCCGGGTCCAACGGAGATATAGCAATCAGCCCCAGCATTTT.